This T cell receptor beta chain came from a study of CD8 T cells in ankylosing spondylitis (dated by TCRdb to about 2017). Regarding the complete study: To find TCR variants linked to disease, the study profiled T cell receptor beta repertoires in ankylosing spondylitis patients and healthy donors. The full study cohort was made up of about 24 ankylosing spondylitis patients and 108 healthy donors. Peripheral blood was sampled, and synovial fluid was additionally collected from ankylosing spondylitis patients. The full study reports these points: Some motif variants had previously been reported in the synovial fluid and blood of reactive arthritis patients, which suggests shared mechanisms of disease initiation. In peripheral blood, the disease-linked clones were found at relatively low frequencies and had a CD8+ phenotype. A TCR beta motif made up of several highly homologous amino acid variants appeared to be characteristic of blood from ankylosing spondylitis patients. Significant enrichment of the disease-linked clones was reported in matched synovial fluid samples from ankylosing spondylitis patients.

Sequenced on an Illumina HiSeq 2500. Quantitative 5'-RACE with molecular barcodes was the method used to prepare the TCR beta libraries. Per the authors' processing: To identify disease-linked TCR variants, a new computational method was used, one built on a probabilistic model of VDJ rearrangement. Starting from the raw public reads, TCRdb applied fastp trimming at Q25, assembled clones with MiXCR and retained in-frame beta chains. Under each unique CDR3 protein, matching rows form one entry showing the most common genes and DNA. In this record, the V and J calls reflect TCRdb's handling and not the investigators' own analysis. The sample records 200,000 to 300,000 distinct CDR3 sequences, around 11% of which are singletons. The ten largest clones take up roughly 6.8% of the sample. The germline V gene (reference sequence) provides CDR1 SEHNR and CDR2 FQNEAQ. Inclusive of the bounding cysteine and phenylalanine, the CDR3 is 15 residues long. The sequence is cut down to CDR3 DNA, 45 bases in frame from base 1. V sheds 2 bases and J sheds 8 bases, leaving 16 bases between their ends.

This clonotype has ten or more counts. Its antigen specificity is not known. One base away there is no much larger clone; base qualities are not given. Sequences were obtained from blood, either unsorted or a sorted T cell fraction (not recorded which). The rearranged segments are TRBV7-9 and TRBJ2-1; the D gene is possibly TRBD2, with 7 bases matching. This TCR derives from a male donor with ankylosing spondylitis or in good health (not recorded which). The DNA sequence reads TGTGCCAGCAGCTTATTCGGGGGGCTCGGCGATGAGCAGTTCTTC. Translated, it gives CASSLFGGLGDEQFF.